A single sample is the source of the 5 T cell receptor beta chains below, sequenced in a study of cytomegalovirus exposure and HLA in healthy donors. Produced via immunoSEQ multiplex PCR; TCRdb's table is partial and in-frame only. The sample includes 130,000 or so clones, approximately 90% of them seen just once. Source material: PBMCs. The receptors stem from a woman between 25 and 40 years old in good health and CMV-seropositive.

The rearrangement uses TRBV2 and TRBJ2-7; D is unresolved. V lost 4 bases and J 3 bases, leaving 16 bases between the germline ends. Germline CDR1 reads SNHLY; CDR2 reads FYNNEI. The length of the CDR3 is 15 residues. The CDR3 DNA follows: TGTGCCAGCAGTGTCTACAGACAACCCTACTACGAGCAGTACTTC. Translation gives CASSVYRQPYYEQYF.

The gene calls are TRBV5-1 and TRBJ2-1, with D perhaps TRBD1 (5 bases). CDR1 is SGHRS and CDR2 is YFSETQ in the germline V gene. The CDR3 spans 13 residues. The V end was cut by 3 bases, the J end by 10 bases, with 14 bases between. The CDR3 loop reads CASSYLTEREQFF. CDR3 coding DNA: TGCGCCAGCAGCTACCTGACAGAACGGGAGCAGTTCTTC.

The CDR3 DNA follows: TGCGCCAGCAGTGAATCAGTAGCGGGAGGGCTGGAGACCCAGTACTTC. It is translated as CASSESVAGGLETQYF. This chain links TRBV10-1 with TRBJ2-5; TRBD2 aligns across 11 bases. Trimming took 3 bases from V and 5 from J; bases not matched to a gene: 8. The CDR3 consists of 16 residues. Germline CDR1 reads WNHNN; CDR2 reads SYGVQD (reference sequence).

The V and J genes are TRBV5-1 and TRBJ2-5; 7 bases map to TRBD1. The CDR3 covers 15 residues. The ends lost 4 bases at V and 2 bases at J; junction bases unmatched: 8. The germline V gene encodes CDR1 SGHRS and CDR2 YFSETQ. The CDR3 nucleotides are TGCGCCAGCAGCCAGAATACAGGGGCTCAAGAGACCCAGTACTTC. Protein product: CASSQNTGAQETQYF.

The V gene is TRBV7-2, the J gene TRBJ2-2; the match to TRBD1 covers 7 bases. This CDR3 region has 13 residues. The J segment lost 7 bases and the V segment lost 8 bases, leaving 7 bases of the junction unmatched. Germline V lookup: CDR1 SGHTA, CDR2 FQGNSA. For the CDR3, the DNA is TGTGCCAGCCGCACAGGGGTAAGCGGGGAGCTGTTTTTT. Protein sequence: CASRTGVSGELFF. Based on the CDR3 plus reference TRBV7-2 and TRBJ2-2, the full variable domain is GAGVSQSPSNKVTEKGKDVELRCDPISGHTALYWYRQSLGQGLEFLIYFQGNSAPDKSGLPSDRFSAERTGGSVSTLTIQRTQQEDSAVYLCASRTGVSGELFFGEGSRLTVL.